This T cell receptor beta chain was captured by sequencing in a study of blood T cell repertoires in COVID-19. Across the whole study: Spain, Italy and the United States supplied samples that represented acute and convalescent COVID-19. T cells, B-cell-depleted T cells, or PBMCs supplied cDNA or gDNA.

Enrolled through a virtual design, the participants were between about 18 and 100 years of age and came from around 25 US areas. This CDR3 contains 13 residues. The V end was cut by 7 bases, the J end by 9 bases, with 19 bases between. Germline V gene data show CDR1 as SQVTM and CDR2 as ANQGSEA. In the authors' methods: Amplification of reference gene primers was used by the study to estimate nucleated cell counts. Data came from immunoSEQ multiplex PCR; TCRdb stores just in-frame clones and leaves some out. The V and J calls and clone size are taken from that table; D and trimming were inferred from the DNA. Altogether some 230,000 clones are present, around 85% being singletons, with the ten largest covering about 1.3%.

The sequenced sample consisted of PBMCs or T cells enriched from blood (not recorded which). This sequence was found in a woman aged 40-49 years with acute COVID-19. This sequence joins TRBV29-1 and TRBJ2-1; D is undetermined. The DNA for the CDR3 is TGCAGCGCCACCCGTTCTTTGAGTATTGAGCAGTTCTTC. Translated, it gives CSATRSLSIEQFF.